This paragraph reports one T cell receptor beta chain. Its target is unknown. This entry comes from a study of spatial heterogeneity in lung cancer. Notes on the study in general: Ubiquitous and regional expanded TCR counts mirrored ubiquitous and regional nonsynonymous mutation counts, respectively. Expanded intratumoral alpha and beta TCR counts tracked tumor mutation counts.

TCRdb reanalysed the 5' RACE reads using MiXCR and keeps one entry per CDR3 protein. Of 20,000 to 25,000 distinct CDR3 sequences listed, 8.8% were seen once; the top ten hold roughly 8%. With V trimmed by 2 bases and J by 5 bases, 6 bases remained unmatched. Germline CDR1 reads SGHTA; CDR2 reads FQGTGA. The CDR3 contains 15 residues. Regarding time point: sample taken at primary tumor resection. V is TRBV7-3 and J is TRBJ2-1; 7 bases match TRBD2. This receptor was identified in a male donor with early-stage non-small cell lung cancer. The source material was lung tumor tissue, sampled at surgery. CDR3 nucleotide sequence: TGTGCCAGCAGCTTAGCCCTCGGGACTAACAATGAGCAGTTCTTC. As protein: CASSLALGTNNEQFF.